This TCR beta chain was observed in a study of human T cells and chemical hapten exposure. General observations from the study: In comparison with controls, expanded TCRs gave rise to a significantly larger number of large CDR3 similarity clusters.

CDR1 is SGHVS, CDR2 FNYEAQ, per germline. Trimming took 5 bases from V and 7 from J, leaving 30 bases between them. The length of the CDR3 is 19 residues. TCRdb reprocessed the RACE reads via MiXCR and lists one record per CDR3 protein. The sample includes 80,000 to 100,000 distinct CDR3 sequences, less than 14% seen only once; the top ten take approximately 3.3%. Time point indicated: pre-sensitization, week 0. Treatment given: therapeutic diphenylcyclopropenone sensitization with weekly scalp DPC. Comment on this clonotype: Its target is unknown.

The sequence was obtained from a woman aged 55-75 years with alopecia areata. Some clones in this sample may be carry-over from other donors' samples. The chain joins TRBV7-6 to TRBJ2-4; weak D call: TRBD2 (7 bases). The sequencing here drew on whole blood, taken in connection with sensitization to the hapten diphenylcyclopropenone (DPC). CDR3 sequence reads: CASSRQRGGASRARNIQYF. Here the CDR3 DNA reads TGTGCCAGCAGCCGACAGCGCGGGGGCGCTTCGAGGGCAAGGAACATTCAGTACTTC.